This T cell receptor (beta chain) was identified during a study of T cells after yellow fever vaccination. This CDR3 contains 15 residues. Germline V gene data show CDR1 as LNHNV and CDR2 as YYDKDF (reference sequence). The ends lost 0 bases at V and 4 bases at J; junction bases unmatched: 6. This clonotype has a handful of counts. Making TCR cDNA involved 5'RACE template switching, which added UMIs and a universal primer site. TCRdb re-analysed the 5' RACE reads in MiXCR, keeping a single row per CDR3 protein. The data hold around 530,000 distinct CDR3 sequences, with around a sixth observed a single time.

This sequence joins TRBV15 and TRBJ2-7, with 7 bases that match TRBD2. Sequencing was performed on PBMCs, taken roughly 5 days after the first yellow fever vaccination. This clonotype was obtained from a man in his late teens or twenties who received the YFV17D yellow fever vaccine. CDR3 bases: TGTGCCACCAGCAGAGATCGGGGGGAAGGTTACGAGCAGTACTTC. It specifies CATSRDRGEGYEQYF.